Following are 28 T cell receptor beta chains from one sample sequenced in a study of shared clonotypes between healthy human individuals. This table comes from immunoSEQ multiplex PCR, and its TCRdb copy is limited to in-frame clones, with some not included. This table holds 850,000 to 1,100,000 clones, approximately 75% found once. Material for sequencing was memory CD4+ T cells from PBMCs. Sample subset: CD45RA-negative fraction. The receptor source for this set is a young man in good health. Some clones in this sample may be carry-over from other donors' samples.

This sequence joins TRBV5-4 and TRBJ2-2, with 14 bases that match TRBD2. Germline V CDR1 and CDR2: SGHNT, YYREEE (reference sequence). Losses at the gene ends were 4 bases for V and 8 bases for J; bases not matched to a gene: 1. The CDR3 has 14 amino acids. The CDR3 is CASSRLAGGGELFF. DNA of the CDR3: TGTGCCAGCAGCCGACTAGCGGGAGGGGGGGAGCTGTTTTTT.

V gene TRBV29-1 combines with J gene TRBJ2-1; TRBD2 matches at 9 bases. Germline V gene data show CDR1 as SQVTM and CDR2 as ANQGSEA. The CDR3 is made up of 16 amino acids. After removal of 3 bases from V and 5 bases from J, the junction contained 11 bases not matched to a gene. The CDR3 DNA reads as TGCAGCGTTGAGTTATTAGCGGGAGTACGCCACAATGAGCAGTTCTTC. This codes for CSVELLAGVRHNEQFF.

This clone was counted a few times. The gene calls are TRBV19 and TRBJ1-1, with 9 bases aligning to TRBD1. The CDR3 has 14 amino acids. Germline lookup yields CDR1 LNHDA and CDR2 SQIVND (reference sequence). With V trimmed by 4 bases and J by 1 base, 1 base remained unmatched. The CDR3 sequence is CASSTGQGNTEAFF. For the CDR3, the DNA is TGTGCCAGTAGTACGGGACAGGGGAACACTGAAGCTTTCTTT.

This clone was found many times. The chain is built from TRBV28 and TRBJ2-7; 10 bases are shared with TRBD1. With V trimmed by 4 bases and J by 1 base, 7 bases remained unmatched. Germline values: CDR1 MDHEN, CDR2 SYDVKM. The CDR3 has 16 residues. The chain's CDR3 is CASSSPGQGRSYEQYF. The CDR3 DNA is TGTGCCAGCAGTTCTCCGGGACAGGGGAGATCCTACGAGCAGTACTTC.

The chain carries TRBV6-1 and TRBJ2-3, with 7 bases lining up with TRBD1. The CDR3 is 13 amino acids. Germline V gives CDR1 MNHNS, CDR2 SASEGT. J was trimmed by 1 base and V by 7 bases; bases with no gene match: 2. The CDR3 loop reads CASIGGGTDTQYF. CDR3 DNA sequence: TGTGCCAGCATAGGGGGCGGCACAGATACGCAGTATTTT.

On this clone itself: Other nucleotide sequences from this sample produce the same CDR3. This chain joins TRBV28 and TRBJ2-5, with 7 nucleotides matching TRBD1. Trimming cost V 5 bases and J 4 bases; bases outside gene matches: 13. Germline V lookup: CDR1 MDHEN, CDR2 SYDVKM. The CDR3 spans 16 residues. CDR3 sequence (DNA): TGTGCCAGCAGTCCCCGACAGGGCGGGTGGGGAGAGACCCAGTACTTC. This codes for CASSPRQGGWGETQYF. The full variable domain, completed using reference TRBV28 and TRBJ2-5, is DVKVTQSSRYLVKRTGEKVFLECVQDMDHENMFWYRQDPGLGLRLIYFSYDVKMKEKGDIPEGYSVSREKKERFSLILESASTNQTSMYLCASSPRQGGWGETQYFGPGTRLLVL.

This clone came up once. This sequence joins TRBV18 and TRBJ1-3; D might be TRBD1 (6 bases). Per the germline V gene, CDR1 is KGHSH and CDR2 is LQKENI. Trimming left V 4 bases short and J 0 bases short, with 10 bases between. This CDR3 is built from 15 residues. CDR3 coding DNA: TGTGCCAGCTCACTGGGGGGCTACTCTGGAAACACCATATATTTT. This sequence encodes CASSLGGYSGNTIYF.

This chain joins TRBV5-4 and TRBJ2-1; the D is unclear. The CDR3 has 14 residues. CDR1 and CDR2 from the germline V gene are SGHNT and YYREEE (reference sequence). Trimming left V 2 bases short and J 0 bases short, with 6 bases between. CDR3 in amino acids: CASSFYHSYNEQFF. The CDR3 bases are TGTGCCAGCAGCTTCTACCACTCCTACAATGAGCAGTTCTTC.

The chain is built from TRBV5-3 and TRBJ1-1; D uncertain. Being an ORF, TRBV5-3 has a function that is uncertain. The CDR3 loop spans 15 amino acids. V shed 4 bases and J shed 6 bases, with 19 bases lying between them. This chain's CDR3 is CARSHPGRQPAEAFF. CDR3 bases: TGTGCCAGAAGCCACCCCGGACGGCAGCCAGCTGAAGCTTTCTTT.

This clone was counted only a few times. The chain's CDR3 is CASRRAGESAEAFF. The CDR3 bases are TGTGCCAGTAGGCGAGCAGGGGAAAGCGCTGAAGCTTTCTTT. This chain links TRBV19 with TRBJ1-1, with a tentative D call TRBD1 (6 bases). CDR1 LNHDA and CDR2 SQIVND come from the germline V gene (reference sequence). V was shortened by 6 bases and J by 6 bases, with 17 bases between the two germline ends. CDR3 length: 14 residues.

The V and J genes are TRBV5-1 and TRBJ1-4, with D unresolved. Germline CDR1 is SGHRS and CDR2 is YFSETQ. The V end was cut by 4 bases, the J end by 4 bases, with 11 bases between. CDR3 length: 14 residues. The CDR3 nucleotides read TGCGCCAGCAGCCCGGAGCCCAATAATGAAAAACTGTTTTTT. Translation gives CASSPEPNNEKLFF.

The chain employs TRBV7-9 and TRBJ1-2, with D possibly TRBD1 on 5 matching bases. This CDR3 comprises 14 residues. Germline CDR1 reads SEHNR; CDR2 reads FQNEAQ (reference sequence). V lost 1 base, J lost 4 bases, and 10 bases lay in between. CDR3 in amino acids: CASSLVETVYGYTF. CDR3 nucleotides: TGTGCCAGCAGCTTAGTAGAGACAGTCTATGGCTACACCTTC.

This clone was found a few times. The genes are TRBV4-1 and TRBJ2-3, with 8 positions matching TRBD2. With V trimmed by 3 bases and J by 4 bases, 6 bases remained unmatched. CDR1 and CDR2 from the germline V gene are MGHRA and YSYEKL. The CDR3 has 15 residues. CDR3 in amino acids: CASSQAGTRADTQYF. CDR3 sequence (DNA): TGCGCCAGCAGCCAGGCCGGGACTAGGGCAGATACGCAGTATTTT.

The V and J genes are TRBV11-1 and TRBJ2-7; 7 positions match TRBD1. This CDR3 is built from 17 residues. V was pared by 4 bases and J by 2 bases, with 14 bases of the junction left unmatched. CDR1 and CDR2 from the germline V gene are SGHAT and FQDESV (reference sequence). CDR3 coding DNA: TGTGCCAGCAGCTCCCCTTACCTTAACAGGGGACCCTACGAGCAGTACTTC. Translating it yields CASSSPYLNRGPYEQYF.

The rearrangement links TRBV7-8 to TRBJ2-3; D is tentatively TRBD1 or TRBD2 (5 bases each). CDR1 is SGHVS and CDR2 is FQNEAQ in the germline V gene. The germline V and J ends were trimmed by 6 bases and 1 base, with 17 bases remaining between them. The CDR3 spans 16 residues. The CDR3 protein is CASSAMGDMGTDTQYF. The CDR3, as DNA: TGTGCCAGCAGTGCGATGGGGGATATGGGCACAGATACGCAGTATTTT.

The rearrangement uses TRBV7-8 and TRBJ1-3, with D possibly being TRBD1 (5 bases). Trimming cost V 2 bases and J 0 bases, with 8 bases left between them. Germline assignment: CDR1 SGHVS and CDR2 FQNEAQ. The CDR3 is made up of 15 amino acids. In DNA, the CDR3 is TGTGCCAGCAGCTTAACAGGCTACTCTGGAAACACCATATATTTT. Its translation: CASSLTGYSGNTIYF.

Only one count was recorded for this clone. The chain uses TRBV5-4 and TRBJ1-2; 12 bases line up with TRBD1. There are 16 residues in the CDR3. V lost 5 bases, J lost 4 bases, and 9 bases stayed unmatched. Germline CDR1 reads SGHNT; CDR2 reads YYREEE (reference sequence). The CDR3 nucleotides are TGTGCCAGCAGAATGAGGGACAGGGGGCTCGGCTATGGCTACACCTTC. Protein product: CASRMRDRGLGYGYTF.

Only one count was recorded for this clone. The J gene is TRBJ2-7, the V gene TRBV4-1; D is perhaps TRBD1 (5 bases). Trimming took off 4 bases at V and 4 bases at J, with 17 bases between the two ends. Germline V lookup: CDR1 MGHRA, CDR2 YSYEKL. This CDR3 comprises 15 residues. The CDR3 sequence: CASSPSIGKGYEQYF. The CDR3 coding sequence is TGCGCCAGCAGCCCAAGCATAGGGAAGGGGTACGAGCAGTACTTC.

This clone was counted once. The chain is built from TRBV29-1 and TRBJ2-7; TRBD1 aligns across 8 bases. The CDR3 contains 13 residues. J lost 5 bases, V lost 6 bases, and 9 bases had no gene match. Germline V gene sequence: CDR1 SQVTM, CDR2 ANQGSEA. CDR3: CSVTRTGSHEQYF. CDR3 in DNA: TGCAGCGTGACAAGGACAGGGTCCCACGAGCAGTACTTC.

V usage is TRBV28 and J usage is TRBJ1-1; 12 positions agree with TRBD1. J gave up 4 bases and V 4 bases, and 13 bases lay outside the gene matches. CDR3 length: 18 residues. CDR1 and CDR2 from the germline V gene are MDHEN and SYDVKM. The CDR3 sequence is CASSWYRPGQGARTEAFF. The CDR3 nucleotides are TGTGCCAGCAGTTGGTACAGACCGGGACAGGGGGCGCGCACTGAAGCTTTCTTT.

The chain couples TRBV14 to TRBJ2-3; D is possibly TRBD2 (5 bases). This CDR3 region has 15 residues. V was clipped by 1 base and J by 6 bases, with 14 bases between them. Per the germline V gene, CDR1 is SGHDN and CDR2 is FVKESK. The CDR3 bases are TGTGCCAGCAGCCAAGCCCTCGCCGGGGAGGATACGCAGTATTTT. The encoded protein is CASSQALAGEDTQYF.

About this clone itself: The junction does not match germline at one end; this may be a read error. The J gene is TRBJ2-3, the V gene TRBV7-3; 10 positions agree with TRBD1. CDR1 and CDR2 from the germline V gene are SGHTA and FQGTGA. CDR3 length: 17 residues. CDR3 in DNA: TGCGCCAGCAGCCAAGTTTTGGGGACAGGGGACGCAGATACGCAGTATTTT. Translating gives CASSQVLGTGDADTQYF.

This clone was counted only a few times. Different DNA sequences within this sample yield the same CDR3. This chain connects TRBV7-2 to TRBJ1-1; perhaps TRBD1 as D (6 bases). Germline CDR1 reads SGHTA; CDR2 reads FQGNSA. The V gene lost 5 bases and the J gene lost 5 bases, with 12 bases spanning the gap. This CDR3 region has 13 residues. This CDR3 reads CASSQKGGTEAFF. The CDR3 DNA follows: TGTGCCAGCAGCCAAAAGGGGGGAACTGAAGCTTTCTTT.

Written as DNA, the CDR3 is TGCGCCAGCAGCCAAGAGATAGGGCTCTCCTACGAGCAGTACTTC. It specifies CASSQEIGLSYEQYF. The rearrangement links TRBV4-3 to TRBJ2-5; D remains ambiguous. The J call could be wrong; TRBJ2-7 is a better fit for the DNA end. Germline V gives CDR1 LGHNA, CDR2 YSLEER. The CDR3 is made up of 15 amino acids.

The V and J genes are TRBV2 and TRBJ2-1; tentative D call: TRBD1 (6 bases). This CDR3 spans 14 amino acids. CDR1 and CDR2 (germline): SNHLY, FYNNEI. V was pared by 10 bases and J by 2 bases, with 15 bases between. Here the CDR3 reads CATRQAPTYNEQFF. CDR3 coding DNA: TGTGCCACCCGACAGGCACCAACCTACAATGAGCAGTTCTTC. The full variable domain, completed using reference TRBV2 and TRBJ2-1, is EPEVTQTPSHQVTQMGQEVILRCVPISNHLYFYWYRQILGQKVEFLVSFYNNEISEKSEIFDDQFSVERPDGSNFTLKIRSTKLEDSAMYFCATRQAPTYNEQFFGPGTRLTVL.

On this clone: The same CDR3 can be traced to other DNA sequences in this sample. The rearrangement links TRBV18 to TRBJ1-1; 11 nucleotides align to TRBD1. This CDR3 is 14 amino acids long. The V and J ends lost 3 bases and 5 bases, in that order; junction bases with no gene match: 2. The germline CDR1 and CDR2 sequences are KGHSH and LQKENI. This CDR3 reads CASSPGQGATEAFF. The CDR3 DNA reads as TGTGCCAGCTCACCCGGACAGGGGGCGACTGAAGCTTTCTTT.

Notes on this clone: Other DNA sequences in the same sample also yield this CDR3. The chain joins TRBV9 to TRBJ2-7; TRBD1 matches at 9 bases. CDR3 length equals 14 residues. Germline V gene lookup returns CDR1 SGDLS and CDR2 YYNGEE. V was pared by 5 bases and J by 1 base, with 4 bases of the junction left unmatched. This CDR3 is CASSTGQGSYEQYF. The CDR3, as DNA: TGTGCCAGCAGTACGGGACAGGGATCCTACGAGCAGTACTTC.

The chain joins TRBV13 to TRBJ2-5; 7 bases are shared with TRBD1. The CDR3 extends over 14 amino acids. The V gene end was trimmed by 3 bases and the J gene end by 2 bases; junction bases not matched to a gene: 3. Per germline, CDR1 PRHDT and CDR2 FYEKMQ (reference sequence). The CDR3: CASSFPGQQETQYF. The DNA of the CDR3 is TGTGCCAGCAGCTTTCCGGGACAGCAAGAGACCCAGTACTTC.